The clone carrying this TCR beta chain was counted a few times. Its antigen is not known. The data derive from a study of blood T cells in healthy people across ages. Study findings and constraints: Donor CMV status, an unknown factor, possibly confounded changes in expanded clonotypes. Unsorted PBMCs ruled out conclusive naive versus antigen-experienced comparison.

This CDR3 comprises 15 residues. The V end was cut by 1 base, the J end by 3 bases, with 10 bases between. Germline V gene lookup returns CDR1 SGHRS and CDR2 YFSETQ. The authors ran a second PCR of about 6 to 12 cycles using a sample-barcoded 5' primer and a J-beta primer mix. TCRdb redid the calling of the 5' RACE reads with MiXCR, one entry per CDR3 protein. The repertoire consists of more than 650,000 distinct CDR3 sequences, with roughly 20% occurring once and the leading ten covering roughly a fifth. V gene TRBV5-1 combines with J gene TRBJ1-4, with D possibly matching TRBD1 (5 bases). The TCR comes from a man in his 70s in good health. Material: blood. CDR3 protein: CASSLMGRPNEKLFF. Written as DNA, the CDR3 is TGCGCCAGCAGCTTGATGGGGCGGCCTAATGAAAAACTGTTTTTT.